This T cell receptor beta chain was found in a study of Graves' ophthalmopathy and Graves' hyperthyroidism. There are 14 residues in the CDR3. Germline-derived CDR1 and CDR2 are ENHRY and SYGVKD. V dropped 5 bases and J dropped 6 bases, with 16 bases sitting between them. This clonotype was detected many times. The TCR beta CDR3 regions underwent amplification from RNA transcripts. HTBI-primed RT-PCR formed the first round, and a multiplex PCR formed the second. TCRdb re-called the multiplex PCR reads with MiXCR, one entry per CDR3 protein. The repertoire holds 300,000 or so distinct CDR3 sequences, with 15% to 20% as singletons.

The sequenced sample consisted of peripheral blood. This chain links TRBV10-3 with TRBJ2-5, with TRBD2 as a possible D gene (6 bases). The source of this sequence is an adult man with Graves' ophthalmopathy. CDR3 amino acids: CAISSGVQGQTQYF. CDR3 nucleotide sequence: TGTGCCATCAGTTCGGGGGTCCAGGGACAGACCCAGTACTTC.